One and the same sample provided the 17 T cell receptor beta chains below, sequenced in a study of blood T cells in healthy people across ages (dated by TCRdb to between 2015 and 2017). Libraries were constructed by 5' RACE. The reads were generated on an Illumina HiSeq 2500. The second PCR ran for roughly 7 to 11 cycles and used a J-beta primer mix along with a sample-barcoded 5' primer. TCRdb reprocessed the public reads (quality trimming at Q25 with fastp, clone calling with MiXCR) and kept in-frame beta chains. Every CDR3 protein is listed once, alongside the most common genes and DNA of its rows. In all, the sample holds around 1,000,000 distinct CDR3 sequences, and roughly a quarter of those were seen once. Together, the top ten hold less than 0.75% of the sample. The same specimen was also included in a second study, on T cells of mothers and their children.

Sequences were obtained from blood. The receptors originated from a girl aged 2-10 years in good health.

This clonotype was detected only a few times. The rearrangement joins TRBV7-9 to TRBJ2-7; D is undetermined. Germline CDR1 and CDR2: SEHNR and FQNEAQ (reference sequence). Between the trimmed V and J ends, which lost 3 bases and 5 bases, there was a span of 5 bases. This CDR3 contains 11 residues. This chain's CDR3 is CASSLYDEQYF. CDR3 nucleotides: TGTGCCAGCAGCTTGTACGACGAGCAGTACTTC.

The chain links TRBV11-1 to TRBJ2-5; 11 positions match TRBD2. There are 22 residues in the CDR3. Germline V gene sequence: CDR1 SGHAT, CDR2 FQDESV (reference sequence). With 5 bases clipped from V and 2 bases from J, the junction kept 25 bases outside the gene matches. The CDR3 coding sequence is TGTGCCAGCAGCGCCATAGTAAACCCTCGCGGGTTAGCGGGAGGGAAACAAGAGACCCAGTACTTC. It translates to CASSAIVNPRGLAGGKQETQYF. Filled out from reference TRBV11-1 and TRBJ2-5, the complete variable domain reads EAEVAQSPRYKITEKSQAVAFWCDPISGHATLYWYRQILGQGPELLVQFQDESVVDDSQLPKDRFSAERLKGVDSTLKIQPAELGDSAMYLCASSAIVNPRGLAGGKQETQYFGPGTRLLVL.

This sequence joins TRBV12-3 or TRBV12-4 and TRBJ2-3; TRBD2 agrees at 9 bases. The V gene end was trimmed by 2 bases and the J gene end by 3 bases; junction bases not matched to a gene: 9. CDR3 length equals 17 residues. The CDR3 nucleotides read TGTGCCAGCAGTTTATTTGCGGGGGGGGCGAGGACAGATACGCAGTATTTT. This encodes CASSLFAGGARTDTQYF.

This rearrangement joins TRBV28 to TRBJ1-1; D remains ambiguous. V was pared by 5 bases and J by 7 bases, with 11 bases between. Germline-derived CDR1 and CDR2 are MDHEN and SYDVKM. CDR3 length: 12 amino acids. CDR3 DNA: TGTGCCAGCAGTCCGCCCGGGCTTGAAGCTTTCTTT. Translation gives CASSPPGLEAFF.

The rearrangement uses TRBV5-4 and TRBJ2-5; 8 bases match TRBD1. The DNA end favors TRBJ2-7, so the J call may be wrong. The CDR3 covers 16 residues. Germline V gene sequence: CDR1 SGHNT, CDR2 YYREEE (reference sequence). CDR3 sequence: CASSLEQGGFADEQYF. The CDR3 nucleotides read TGTGCCAGCAGCTTGGAACAGGGGGGCTTTGCGGACGAGCAGTACTTC.

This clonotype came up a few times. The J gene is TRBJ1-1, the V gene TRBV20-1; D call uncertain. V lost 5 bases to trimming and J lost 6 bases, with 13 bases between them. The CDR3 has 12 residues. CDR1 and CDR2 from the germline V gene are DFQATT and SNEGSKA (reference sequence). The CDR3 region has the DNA TGCAGTGCTGCACGAGGCGGGGCTGAAGCTTTCTTT. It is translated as CSAARGGAEAFF.

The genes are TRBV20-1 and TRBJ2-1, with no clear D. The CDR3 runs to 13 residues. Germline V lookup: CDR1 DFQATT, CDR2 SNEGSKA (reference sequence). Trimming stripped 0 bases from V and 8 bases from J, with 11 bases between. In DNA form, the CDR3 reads TGCAGTGCTAGAGATTTGACCCTCCATGAGCAGTTCTTC. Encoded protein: CSARDLTLHEQFF.

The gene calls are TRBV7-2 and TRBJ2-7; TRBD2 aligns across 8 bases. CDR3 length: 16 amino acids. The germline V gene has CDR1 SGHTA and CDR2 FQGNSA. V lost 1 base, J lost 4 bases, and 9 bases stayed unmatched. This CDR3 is CASSLEWGGGWYEQYF. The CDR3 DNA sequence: TGTGCCAGCAGCTTAGAGTGGGGCGGGGGGTGGTACGAGCAGTACTTC.

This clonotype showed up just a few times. The CDR3 region has the DNA TGTGCCAGCAGTAAAACAATCGGGGCGGAGTACTACGAGCAGTACTTC. It is translated as CASSKTIGAEYYEQYF. V usage is TRBV7-9 and J usage is TRBJ2-7; possibly TRBD1 or TRBD2 for D (5 bases each). The V gene's germline CDR1 is SEHNR and CDR2 FQNEAQ (reference sequence). The CDR3 consists of 16 residues. V dropped 6 bases and J dropped 3 bases, with 21 bases sitting between them.

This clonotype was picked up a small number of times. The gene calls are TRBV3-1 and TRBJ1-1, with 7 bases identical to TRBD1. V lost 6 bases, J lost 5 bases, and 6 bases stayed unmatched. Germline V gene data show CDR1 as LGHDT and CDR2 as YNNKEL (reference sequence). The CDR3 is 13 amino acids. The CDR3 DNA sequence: TGTGCCAGCAGTCGACAGGGAACGACTGAAGCTTTCTTT. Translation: CASSRQGTTEAFF.

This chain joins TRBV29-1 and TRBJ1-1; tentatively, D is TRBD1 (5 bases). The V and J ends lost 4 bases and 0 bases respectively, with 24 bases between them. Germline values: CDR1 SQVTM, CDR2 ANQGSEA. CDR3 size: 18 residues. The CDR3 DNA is TGCAGCGTTGGTAAGGTGAGGGGTCACGATAACATGAACACTGAAGCTTTCTTT. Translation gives CSVGKVRGHDNMNTEAFF.

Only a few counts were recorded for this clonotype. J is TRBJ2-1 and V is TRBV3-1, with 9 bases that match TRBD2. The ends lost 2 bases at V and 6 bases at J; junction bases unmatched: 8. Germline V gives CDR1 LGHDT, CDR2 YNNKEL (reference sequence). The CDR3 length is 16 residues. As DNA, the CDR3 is TGTGCCAGCAGCCAAATAGTACTAGCGGGCCGCAATGAGCAGTTCTTC. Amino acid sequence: CASSQIVLAGRNEQFF.

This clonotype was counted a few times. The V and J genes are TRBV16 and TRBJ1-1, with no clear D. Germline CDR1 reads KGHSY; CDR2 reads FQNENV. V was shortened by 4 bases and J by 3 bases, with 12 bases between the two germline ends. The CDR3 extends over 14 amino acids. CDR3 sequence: CASSLGSPDTEAFF. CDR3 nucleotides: TGTGCCAGCAGCCTTGGTTCCCCGGACACTGAAGCTTTCTTT. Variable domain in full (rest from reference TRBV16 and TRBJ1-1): GEEVAQTPKHLVRGEGQKAKLYCAPIKGHSYVFWYQQVLKNEFKFLISFQNENVFDETGMPKERFSAKCLPNSPCSLEIQATKLEDSAVYFCASSLGSPDTEAFFGQGTRLTVV.

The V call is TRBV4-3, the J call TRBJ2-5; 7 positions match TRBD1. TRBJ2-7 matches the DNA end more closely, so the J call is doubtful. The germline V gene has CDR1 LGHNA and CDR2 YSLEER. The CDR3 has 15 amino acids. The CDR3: CASSQVFTGVYEQYF. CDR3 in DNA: TGCGCCAGCAGCCAAGTTTTTACAGGGGTCTACGAGCAGTACTTC.

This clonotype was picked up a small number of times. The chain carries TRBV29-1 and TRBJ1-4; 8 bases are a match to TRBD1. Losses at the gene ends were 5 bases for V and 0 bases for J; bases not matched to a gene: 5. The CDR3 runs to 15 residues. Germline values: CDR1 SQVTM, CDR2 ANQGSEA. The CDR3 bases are TGCAGCGTTTCTGGACAGGGAACAACTAATGAAAAACTGTTTTTT. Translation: CSVSGQGTTNEKLFF.

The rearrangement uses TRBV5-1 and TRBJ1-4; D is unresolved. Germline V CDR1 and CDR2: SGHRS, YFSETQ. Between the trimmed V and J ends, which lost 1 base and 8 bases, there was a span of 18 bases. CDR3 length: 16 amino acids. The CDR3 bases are TGCGCCAGCAGCTTGAGCCGTTCCTCCCTCAAGGAAAAACTGTTTTTT. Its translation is CASSLSRSSLKEKLFF. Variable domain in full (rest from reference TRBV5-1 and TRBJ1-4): KAGVTQTPRYLIKTRGQQVTLSCSPISGHRSVSWYQQTPGQGLQFLFEYFSETQRNKGNFPGRFSGRQFSNSRSEMNVSTLELGDSALYLCASSLSRSSLKEKLFFGSGTQLSVL.

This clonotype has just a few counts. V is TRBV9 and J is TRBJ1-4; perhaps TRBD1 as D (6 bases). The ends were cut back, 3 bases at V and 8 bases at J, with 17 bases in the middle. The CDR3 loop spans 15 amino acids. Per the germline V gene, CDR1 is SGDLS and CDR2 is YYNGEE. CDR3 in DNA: TGTGCCAGCAGCGCCCTAGGGGGGGAGGGCGAAAAACTGTTTTTT. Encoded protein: CASSALGGEGEKLFF.